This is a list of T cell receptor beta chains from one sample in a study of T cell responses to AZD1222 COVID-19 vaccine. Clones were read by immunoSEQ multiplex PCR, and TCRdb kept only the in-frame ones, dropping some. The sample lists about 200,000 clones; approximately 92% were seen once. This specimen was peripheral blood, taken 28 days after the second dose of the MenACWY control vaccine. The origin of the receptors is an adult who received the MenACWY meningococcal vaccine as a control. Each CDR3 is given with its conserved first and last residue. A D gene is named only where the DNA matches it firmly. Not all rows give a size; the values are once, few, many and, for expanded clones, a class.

cdr3_nt: TGCGCCAGCAGCTTGGGCCCCGGGAGCTCCTACAATGAGCAGTTCTTC
cdr3_aa: CASSLGPGSSYNEQFF
v_call: TRBV5-1
clone_size: NA
d_call: NA
j_call: TRBJ2-1

cdr3_nt: TGTGCCAGCAGCCAAGTAATAGCGGGGTGGTTCGAGCAGTACTTC
cdr3_aa: CASSQVIAGWFEQYF
v_call: TRBV14
clone_size: NA
d_call: TRBD2
j_call: TRBJ2-7

cdr3_nt: TGTGCCAGCAGCTTAGGGCCCCGGGGTACGCAGTATTTT
cdr3_aa: CASSLGPRGTQYF
v_call: TRBV7-3
clone_size: NA
d_call: NA
j_call: TRBJ2-3

cdr3_nt: TGTGCCAGTAGTATTCCCGCCTCCCCGGCAACTAATGAAAAACTGTTTTTT
cdr3_aa: CASSIPASPATNEKLFF
v_call: TRBV19
clone_size: NA
d_call: NA
j_call: TRBJ1-4

cdr3_nt: TGTGCCAGCACGGTTCAGGGACCCGGGGCCAACGTCCTGACTTTC
cdr3_aa: CASTVQGPGANVLTF
v_call: TRBV28
clone_size: NA
d_call: NA
j_call: TRBJ2-6

cdr3_nt: TGTGCCAGCCTAAAATACCCGGATGGCTACACCTTC
cdr3_aa: CASLKYPDGYTF
v_call: TRBV6-5
clone_size: NA
d_call: NA
j_call: TRBJ1-2

cdr3_nt: TGTGCCAGCAGCTACGGACAGGGGCCCTACGAGCAGTACTTC
cdr3_aa: CASSYGQGPYEQYF
v_call: TRBV7-9
clone_size: once
d_call: TRBD1
j_call: TRBJ2-7

cdr3_nt: TGCAGCGTTGGGTTGGAGGCCCGCCTTGGTTTCGAGCAGTACTTC
cdr3_aa: CSVGLEARLGFEQYF
v_call: TRBV29-1
clone_size: NA
d_call: NA
j_call: TRBJ2-7

cdr3_nt: TGTGCCAGCAGCTCAGGACAGGGCTTTGGCTACACCTTC
cdr3_aa: CASSSGQGFGYTF
v_call: TRBV5-4
clone_size: NA
d_call: TRBD1
j_call: TRBJ1-2

cdr3_nt: TGTGCCAGCAGCTTAGCCGGGGCGGCTAATGAAAAACTGTTTTTT
cdr3_aa: CASSLAGAANEKLFF
v_call: TRBV11-3
clone_size: NA
d_call: NA
j_call: TRBJ1-4

cdr3_nt: TGCGCCAGCAGCTTGGTGGGGCAGGGGGCACGAGGAATGAACACTGAAGCTTTCTTT
cdr3_aa: CASSLVGQGARGMNTEAFF
v_call: TRBV5-1
clone_size: NA
d_call: TRBD1
j_call: TRBJ1-1

cdr3_nt: TGTGCCAGTAGTATAGAGACGCGGGATACGCAGTATTTT
cdr3_aa: CASSIETRDTQYF
v_call: TRBV19
clone_size: NA
d_call: NA
j_call: TRBJ2-3

cdr3_nt: TGTGCCAGCAGTGAATGGGGACAGAACTATGGCTACACCTTC
cdr3_aa: CASSEWGQNYGYTF
v_call: TRBV25-1
clone_size: NA
d_call: TRBD1
j_call: TRBJ1-2

cdr3_nt: TGTGCCAGCAGCTTAGTCGGGGGGCGTCACTACGAGCAGTACTTC
cdr3_aa: CASSLVGGRHYEQYF
v_call: TRBV7-9
clone_size: NA
d_call: NA
j_call: TRBJ2-7

cdr3_nt: TGTGCCATCCGGGCGGGAGGGGAGTACAATGAGCAGTTCTTC
cdr3_aa: CAIRAGGEYNEQFF
v_call: TRBV10-3
clone_size: once
d_call: TRBD2
j_call: TRBJ2-1

cdr3_nt: TGTGCCACCACTGACCCCGGACGGTCTAGCACAGATACGCAGTATTTT
cdr3_aa: CATTDPGRSSTDTQYF
v_call: TRBV19
clone_size: NA
d_call: NA
j_call: TRBJ2-3

cdr3_nt: TGTGCCAGCAGCTTATATTCCCGGGGACAGGGCACTGAAGCTTTCTTT
cdr3_aa: CASSLYSRGQGTEAFF
v_call: TRBV7-2
clone_size: once
d_call: TRBD1
j_call: TRBJ1-1